This entry lists 23 T cell receptor beta chains sequenced from one sample in a study of patients and donors after allogeneic stem cell transplantation. TCRdb re-called the RT-PCR reads through MiXCR, storing one row per CDR3 protein. The profile shows 400,000 to 450,000 distinct CDR3 sequences, approximately 16% of them singletons. Sequencing input: blood, either unsorted or a sorted T cell fraction (not recorded which). The receptors here all came from a human donor who was either an allogeneic HSCT recipient or a stem cell or donor lymphocyte infusion donor (not recorded which). It is not recorded whose cells these are; they may come from a transplant donor.

The rearrangement uses TRBV7-6 and TRBJ2-1; tentative D call: TRBD1 (6 bases). With 1 base removed from V and 8 bases from J, the gap between germline ends came to 15 bases. Germline V CDR1 and CDR2: SGHVS, FNYEAQ. There are 15 residues in the CDR3. CDR3 in DNA: TGTGCCAGCAGCTTAGGGGGGCGCAAAACGGATGAGCAGTTCTTC. Encoded protein: CASSLGGRKTDEQFF.

The chain combines TRBV5-4 with TRBJ1-1, with 8 bases aligning to TRBD1. There are 14 residues in the CDR3. J gave up 1 base and V 5 bases, and 4 bases lay outside the gene matches. Germline assignment: CDR1 SGHNT and CDR2 YYREEE (reference sequence). CDR3 coding DNA: TGTGCCAGCAGATCGGGGACAGGGAACACTGAAGCTTTCTTT. Amino acids: CASRSGTGNTEAFF.

This clonotype was seen a few times. The rearrangement links TRBV20-1 to TRBJ2-1; 7 bases map to TRBD2. Losses at the gene ends were 1 base for V and 0 bases for J; bases not matched to a gene: 0. The germline V gene encodes CDR1 DFQATT and CDR2 SNEGSKA (reference sequence). The CDR3 extends over 14 amino acids. The CDR3 loop reads CSARGTSSYNEQFF. The CDR3 DNA is TGCAGTGCTAGAGGGACTAGCTCCTACAATGAGCAGTTCTTC.

The genes are TRBV5-6 and TRBJ2-7, with a possible D match to TRBD1 (6 bases). The CDR3 is made up of 16 amino acids. Trimming cost V 1 base and J 2 bases, with 16 bases left between them. Germline loops: CDR1 SGHDT, CDR2 YYEEEE. DNA of the CDR3: TGTGCCAGCAGCTTGAGAAAGGGGGACGATCCCTACGAGCAGTACTTC. Translated, it gives CASSLRKGDDPYEQYF.

This clonotype appeared a few times. V usage is TRBV13 and J usage is TRBJ2-7, with 11 bases aligning to TRBD2. V trimming: 6 bases; J trimming: 1 base; junction bases outside the gene matches: 8. Germline-derived CDR1 and CDR2 are PRHDT and FYEKMQ (reference sequence). This CDR3 is 16 amino acids long. CDR3 loop: CASSPSGGFLSYEQYF. DNA of the CDR3: TGTGCCAGCAGTCCTAGCGGGGGGTTCCTATCCTACGAGCAGTACTTC.

This chain connects TRBV6-2 or TRBV6-3 to TRBJ2-7; 12 bases map to TRBD2. Per the germline V gene, CDR1 is MNHEY and CDR2 is SVGEGT. Germline trimming cut 5 bases from V and 2 bases from J; bases unmatched to any gene: 7. This CDR3 is 16 amino acids long. The CDR3 DNA is TGTGCCAGCAGTCCCGGACTAGCGGGGATCACCTACGAGCAGTACTTC. Its protein product is CASSPGLAGITYEQYF.

This chain uses TRBV4-3 with TRBJ1-1, with TRBD1 identical over 7 bases. Germline V gives CDR1 LGHNA, CDR2 YSLEER. This CDR3 comprises 15 residues. V gave up 3 bases and J gave up 3 bases; unmatched junction bases: 7. The DNA for the CDR3 is TGCGCCAGCAGCCACGAAAACAGGGGCTACACTGAAGCTTTCTTT. This gives the protein CASSHENRGYTEAFF.

As DNA, the CDR3 is TGTGCCAGCAGCCAAAATTGGGGCAACACTGAAGCTTTCTTT. Its protein product is CASSQNWGNTEAFF. The gene calls are TRBV3-1 and TRBJ1-1; TRBD1 might be the D (5 bases). This CDR3 is 14 amino acids long. The V gene's germline CDR1 is LGHDT and CDR2 YNNKEL (reference sequence). With 2 bases removed from V and 2 bases from J, the gap between germline ends came to 9 bases.

The chain has TRBV3-1 and TRBJ1-5; D is possibly TRBD1 (5 bases). The CDR3 covers 14 residues. From germline, CDR1 is LGHDT and CDR2 YNNKEL (reference sequence). Trimming took off 4 bases at V and 7 bases at J, with 14 bases between the two ends. CDR3 region: CASSRGSGSQPQHF. The CDR3 DNA reads as TGTGCCAGCAGCCGAGGTTCAGGGAGCCAGCCCCAGCATTTT.

This clonotype has just a few counts. The rearrangement joins TRBV9 to TRBJ1-2; TRBD1 matches at 7 bases. Losses at the gene ends were 4 bases for V and 4 bases for J; bases not matched to a gene: 10. The CDR3 is 15 residues long. The V gene's germline CDR1 is SGDLS and CDR2 YYNGEE. In nucleotides, the CDR3 is TGTGCCAGCAGCCCCACGACAGGGTTCAGCTATGGCTACACCTTC. It encodes CASSPTTGFSYGYTF.

This clonotype was recorded many times. The chain uses TRBV6-5 and TRBJ2-3, with no clear D. V was shortened by 0 bases and J by 5 bases, with 9 bases between the two germline ends. The CDR3 contains 14 residues. Germline V gene lookup returns CDR1 MNHEY and CDR2 SVGAGI. In DNA, the CDR3 is TGTGCCAGCAGTTACTCAACTTCTGGAGATACGCAGTATTTT. Encoded protein: CASSYSTSGDTQYF.

This clonotype was picked up a small number of times. J is TRBJ1-2 and V is TRBV5-1, with TRBD1 identical over 9 bases. In germline, CDR1 is SGHRS, CDR2 YFSETQ. V shed 0 bases, J shed 8 bases, and the junction held 5 bases outside the gene matches. The length of the CDR3 is 14 residues. The CDR3 region has the DNA TGCGCCAGCAGCTTGGGGGGACAGGGAAACGGCTACACCTTC. This sequence encodes CASSLGGQGNGYTF.

This chain joins TRBV5-8 and TRBJ1-6; D perhaps matches TRBD1 (5 bases). CDR1 is SGHTS and CDR2 is YDEGEE in the germline V gene. V lost 2 bases and J lost 9, with 15 bases in between. This CDR3 comprises 15 residues. The CDR3 nucleotides are TGTGCCAGCAGCTTCCAGGGAAAAGTTGGTTCACCCCTCCACTTT. The encoded protein is CASSFQGKVGSPLHF.

This clonotype was seen only a few times. The chain combines TRBV7-2 with TRBJ2-7, with 8 bases that match TRBD2. The length of the CDR3 is 14 residues. Germline CDR1 and CDR2: SGHTA and FQGNSA. Trimming took 1 base from V and 7 from J; bases not matched to a gene: 6. The CDR3 sequence is CASSLGGTSREQYF. The CDR3, as DNA: TGTGCCAGCAGCTTAGGAGGGACTAGTCGAGAGCAGTACTTC. The complete variable domain, with remaining parts taken from reference TRBV7-2 and TRBJ2-7, reads GAGVSQSPSNKVTEKGKDVELRCDPISGHTALYWYRQSLGQGLEFLIYFQGNSAPDKSGLPSDRFSAERTGGSVSTLTIQRTQQEDSAVYLCASSLGGTSREQYFGPGTRLTVT.

This clonotype was seen many times. The chain carries TRBV4-1 and TRBJ2-3, with unresolved D. Germline V gives CDR1 MGHRA, CDR2 YSYEKL. Deletions cut 1 base from V and 6 bases from J, with 11 bases between. CDR3 length: 14 amino acids. DNA of the CDR3: TGCGCCAGCAGCCAAGTGGTGGCCGGGGATACGCAGTATTTT. It yields the protein CASSQVVAGDTQYF.

This clonotype was seen many times. The rearrangement joins TRBV24-1 to TRBJ2-3; 7 nucleotides align to TRBD1. The CDR3 consists of 17 residues. Germline V CDR1 and CDR2: KGHDR, SFDVKD. The V gene end was trimmed by 1 base and the J gene end by 1 base; junction bases not matched to a gene: 7. The CDR3 loop is CATSDLGKGTGTDTQYF. CDR3 nucleotides: TGTGCCACCAGTGATTTAGGGAAGGGGACAGGCACAGATACGCAGTATTTT.

The gene calls are TRBV7-6 and TRBJ1-1; perhaps TRBD1 as D (6 bases). This CDR3 has 15 amino acids. CDR1 and CDR2 from the germline V gene are SGHVS and FNYEAQ. V was shortened by 5 bases and J by 0 bases, with 13 bases between the two germline ends. The CDR3 reads CASSALQGMNTEAFF. Written as DNA, the CDR3 is TGTGCCAGCAGCGCCCTACAGGGCATGAACACTGAAGCTTTCTTT.

CDR3 bases: TGCAGTGCTAGGAGGTCAAAGGACACTGAAGCTTTCTTT. It codes for CSARRSKDTEAFF. The chain combines TRBV20-1 with TRBJ1-1; unclear D gene. The CDR3 runs 13 residues. The V end was cut by 3 bases, the J end by 3 bases, with 11 bases between. CDR1 DFQATT and CDR2 SNEGSKA come from the germline V gene (reference sequence).

This clonotype was seen a few times. The J gene is TRBJ2-3, the V gene TRBV20-1, with 9 bases identical to TRBD2. The CDR3 loop spans 14 amino acids. The germline gives CDR1 DFQATT, CDR2 SNEGSKA (reference sequence). Trimming took 3 bases from V and 1 from J; bases not matched to a gene: 2. This CDR3 reads CSASSGSGTDTQYF. The DNA for the CDR3 is TGCAGTGCTAGTAGCGGGAGTGGCACAGATACGCAGTATTTT.

DNA of the CDR3: TGTGCCAGCAGTTACGGGACAAGTGTAGCTTTCTTT. It codes for CASSYGTSVAFF. The V call is TRBV6-5, the J call TRBJ1-1; D perhaps matches TRBD1 (6 bases). CDR1 MNHEY and CDR2 SVGAGI come from the germline V gene. Trimming stripped 2 bases from V and 10 bases from J, with 11 bases between. The CDR3 is made up of 12 amino acids.

The V and J genes are TRBV20-1 and TRBJ2-3, with TRBD1 as a possible D gene (5 bases). From germline, CDR1 is DFQATT and CDR2 SNEGSKA (reference sequence). The CDR3 is made up of 14 amino acids. V was trimmed by 0 bases and J by 3 bases, leaving 10 bases between them. The CDR3 region has the DNA TGCAGTGCTAGAGACCCCAGGGTGACAGATACGCAGTATTTT. The encoded protein is CSARDPRVTDTQYF.

This chain links TRBV2 with TRBJ2-7; 15 bases line up with TRBD2. Trimming took 4 bases from V and 9 from J; bases not matched to a gene: 7. Germline assignment: CDR1 SNHLY and CDR2 FYNNEI. This CDR3 spans 15 amino acids. CDR3 amino acids: CASSVGLAGGPGQYF. CDR3 in DNA: TGTGCCAGCAGTGTAGGACTAGCGGGAGGGCCTGGGCAGTACTTC.

Only a few counts were recorded for this clonotype. The chain uses TRBV2 and TRBJ2-1; TRBD2 aligns across 7 bases. The length of the CDR3 is 16 residues. Trimming at V came to 2 bases and at J to 2 bases, leaving 6 bases not matched to a gene. Germline lookup yields CDR1 SNHLY and CDR2 FYNNEI. CDR3 protein: CASSERTSGAYNEQFF. The DNA for the CDR3 is TGTGCCAGCAGTGAAAGGACCAGCGGGGCCTACAATGAGCAGTTCTTC. The full variable domain, with the rest looked up from reference TRBV2 and TRBJ2-1, is EPEVTQTPSHQVTQMGQEVILRCVPISNHLYFYWYRQILGQKVEFLVSFYNNEISEKSEIFDDQFSVERPDGSNFTLKIRSTKLEDSAMYFCASSERTSGAYNEQFFGPGTRLTVL.